These 7 T cell receptor beta chains share one sample of origin, sequenced in a study of blood T cell repertoires in COVID-19. Sequenced by immunoSEQ multiplex PCR; TCRdb stores in-frame clones only, minus some. Among some 230,000 clones listed, approximately 80% were seen once. The sample taken for sequencing was peripheral blood. The source of these receptors is a woman in her sixties or seventies who had recovered from COVID-19.

The rearrangement joins TRBV6-5 to TRBJ2-7, with D possibly matching TRBD2 (6 bases). This CDR3 region has 15 residues. V shed 2 bases and J shed 6 bases, with 17 bases lying between them. CDR1 is MNHEY, CDR2 SVGAGI, per germline. In DNA, the CDR3 is TGTGCCAGCAGTTACCTAGGAGGGCCCGGTGTCGAGCAGTACTTC. Translation: CASSYLGGPGVEQYF.

The chain recombines TRBV18 with TRBJ1-3; D unclear. The V end was cut by 3 bases, the J end by 0 bases, with 6 bases between. The CDR3 is 14 amino acids. CDR1 KGHSH and CDR2 LQKENI come from the germline V gene. This CDR3 is CASSPGVSGNTIYF. The CDR3 nucleotides read TGTGCCAGCTCACCGGGAGTCTCTGGAAACACCATATATTTT.

The chain couples TRBV28 to TRBJ1-2; the D gene is possibly TRBD1 (5 bases). From germline, CDR1 is MDHEN and CDR2 SYDVKM. CDR3 length: 12 residues. Trimming pared 8 bases from V and 4 bases from J, leaving 11 bases between. The CDR3 region is CASGGDVYGYTF. Here the CDR3 DNA reads TGTGCCAGCGGGGGGGACGTCTATGGCTACACCTTC.

The chain joins TRBV30 to TRBJ1-4, with no clear D. The CDR3 extends over 11 amino acids. Germline V gene data show CDR1 as GTSNPN and CDR2 as SVGIG (reference sequence). The V and J ends lost 6 bases and 7 bases respectively, with 9 bases between them. The CDR3 protein is CACLTVEKLFF. CDR3 coding DNA: TGTGCCTGCCTTACGGTTGAAAAACTGTTTTTT.

The chain has TRBV2 and TRBJ1-2; D may be TRBD1 (5 bases). The germline CDR1 and CDR2 sequences are SNHLY and FYNNEI. V was trimmed by 1 base and J by 2 bases, leaving 5 bases between them. CDR3 size: 13 residues. The CDR3, as DNA: TGTGCCAGCAGTGAAGACAGGAACTATGGCTACACCTTC. This gives the protein CASSEDRNYGYTF.

The chain couples TRBV29-1 to TRBJ1-2; the match to TRBD1 covers 7 bases. The J segment lost 3 bases and the V segment lost 6 bases, leaving 10 bases of the junction unmatched. The CDR3 has 14 amino acids. The germline CDR1 and CDR2 sequences are SQVTM and ANQGSEA. CDR3 sequence reads: CSVSRDRAHYGYTF. In nucleotides, the CDR3 is TGCAGCGTCTCCCGGGACAGAGCCCACTATGGCTACACCTTC.

The V call is TRBV5-1, the J call TRBJ2-2; 7 bases align to TRBD2. V lost 3 bases, J lost 3 bases, and 5 bases stayed unmatched. Germline V gene sequence: CDR1 SGHRS, CDR2 YFSETQ. CDR3 length: 15 amino acids. The CDR3 region has the DNA TGCGCCAGCAGCTCGACTCTAGCGGACACCGGGGAGCTGTTTTTT. Its translation: CASSSTLADTGELFF.